What follows are 8 T cell receptor beta chains derived from one specimen sequenced in a study of monozygotic twins with inflammatory bowel disease. TCRdb re-called the 5' RACE reads, yielding one record per CDR3 amino acid sequence without DNA. The sample has some 160,000 distinct CDR3 sequences, and its top ten clones hold just under 7.5%. Sample: blood. Receptors originate from a human donor with ulcerative colitis or Crohn's disease, or a healthy co-twin of an affected twin (not recorded which).

The gene calls are TRBV15 and TRBJ1-3. The germline CDR1 and CDR2 sequences are LNHNV and YYDKDF (reference sequence). The CDR3 runs 16 residues. The CDR3 sequence is CATSRDPIGSGNTIYF.

CDR3 region: CASSAGPNTGELFF. V is TRBV28 and J is TRBJ2-2; lacking DNA, the TRBD2 call made by TCRdb goes unchecked. CDR1 is MDHEN, CDR2 SYDVKM, per germline. CDR3 length: 14 amino acids.

V usage is TRBV25-1 and J usage is TRBJ1-6. The CDR3 runs 13 residues. Germline V gene data show CDR1 as MGHDK and CDR2 as SYGVNS. CDR3 sequence reads: CASSPPRDSPLHF.

J is TRBJ1-2 and V is TRBV5-1; lacking DNA, the TRBD1 call made by TCRdb goes unchecked. This CDR3 has 14 amino acids. Germline V gene data show CDR1 as SGHRS and CDR2 as YFSETQ. The CDR3 protein is CASSPGPLIYGYTF. The full variable domain, its missing parts supplied by reference TRBV5-1 and TRBJ1-2, is KAGVTQTPRYLIKTRGQQVTLSCSPISGHRSVSWYQQTPGQGLQFLFEYFSETQRNKGNFPGRFSGRQFSNSRSEMNVSTLELGDSALYLCASSPGPLIYGYTFGSGTRLTVV.

The chain joins TRBV30 to TRBJ1-6. The CDR3 sequence is 16 residues long. Per the germline V gene, CDR1 is GTSNPN and CDR2 is SVGIG (reference sequence). CDR3: CAWSQRGGSYNSPLHF. Supplemented by reference TRBV30 and TRBJ1-6, the full variable domain reads SQTIHQWPATLVQPVGSPLSLECTVEGTSNPNLYWYRQAAGRGLQLLFYSVGIGQISSEVPQNLSASRPQDRQFILSSKKLLLSDSGFYLCAWSQRGGSYNSPLHFGNGTRLTVT.

The chain couples TRBV5-6 to TRBJ1-1; without DNA, the TCRdb call of TRBD1 cannot be checked. The CDR3 has 15 amino acids. In germline, CDR1 is SGHDT, CDR2 YYEEEE. CDR3: CASSLNRGRNTEAFF.

The rearrangement joins TRBV20-1 to TRBJ2-1; TCRdb selects TRBD1, and the lack of DNA leaves this call unchecked. Germline V gene lookup returns CDR1 DFQATT and CDR2 SNEGSKA (reference sequence). The CDR3 consists of 15 residues. CDR3 sequence reads: CSARGRGRSYNEQFF.

The chain couples TRBV25-1 to TRBJ1-2; the D call from TCRdb, TRBD1, cannot be confirmed without DNA. The germline gives CDR1 MGHDK, CDR2 SYGVNS. The CDR3 length is 12 residues. CDR3 protein: CASSDPPYGYTF.